This record looks at one T cell receptor (beta chain) sequence and its context. The data stem from a study of blood T cell repertoires in COVID-19. For the study at large: Donors in the United States, Italy and Spain gave samples during acute or convalescent COVID-19. PBMCs, B-cell-depleted T cells, or T cells provided the cDNA or gDNA that made up the material.

The germline V gene encodes CDR1 LNHDA and CDR2 SQIVND (reference sequence). Trimming shortened V by 7 bases and J by 2 bases, and 14 bases separated the two germline ends. The CDR3 has 14 residues. In the original processing: For nucleated cells, counts were estimated from reference gene primer amplification. Method: immunoSEQ multiplex PCR; TCRdb's copy keeps in-frame clones and lacks some. For V, J and clone size, that table is used; D and trimming come from the DNA. Of 100,000 to 150,000 clones listed, approximately 90% are singletons. This rearrangement joins TRBV19 to TRBJ1-1; D uncertain. The TCR originated in a man between 50 and 59 years old with acute or convalescent COVID-19. The specimen was peripheral blood. CDR3 protein: CASNRRERNTEAFF. The CDR3 DNA sequence: TGTGCCAGTAACCGTCGGGAAAGAAACACTGAAGCTTTCTTT.